What follows are 9 T cell receptor beta chains derived from one specimen sequenced in a study of T cell responses to AZD1222 COVID-19 vaccine. Sequenced by immunoSEQ multiplex PCR; TCRdb stores in-frame clones only, minus some. The table lists 120,000 or so clones, roughly 87% of them singletons. The sample was peripheral blood, taken on day 0 of AZD1222 vaccination. The receptors were gathered from an adult in good health.

The rearrangement uses TRBV30 and TRBJ1-1, with D perhaps matching TRBD1 (6 bases). Germline CDR1 is GTSNPN and CDR2 is SVGIG (reference sequence). V shed 5 bases and J shed 1 base, with 8 bases lying between them. This CDR3 spans 12 amino acids. Here the CDR3 DNA reads TGTGCCTGGGGACAGCCGAACACTGAAGCTTTCTTT. This translates into CAWGQPNTEAFF. Full variable domain (missing parts from reference TRBV30 and TRBJ1-1): SQTIHQWPATLVQPVGSPLSLECTVEGTSNPNLYWYRQAAGRGLQLLFYSVGIGQISSEVPQNLSASRPQDRQFILSSKKLLLSDSGFYLCAWGQPNTEAFFGQGTRLTVV.

V is TRBV12-3 or TRBV12-4 and J is TRBJ1-5; no clear D gene. V was clipped by 5 bases and J by 4 bases, with 9 bases between them. This CDR3 contains 13 residues. The CDR3, as DNA: TGTGCCAGCAGTCCAGGACTTAATCAGCCCCAGCATTTT. Translation: CASSPGLNQPQHF.

The V gene is TRBV20-1, the J gene TRBJ2-7, with D uncertain. The V end was cut by 2 bases, the J end by 7 bases, with 9 bases between. There are 11 residues in the CDR3. Germline CDR1 reads DFQATT; CDR2 reads SNEGSKA (reference sequence). CDR3 coding DNA: TGCAGTGCTAGATTAGGTCGGGAGCAGTACTTC. Protein sequence: CSARLGREQYF.

A single count supports this clone. This rearrangement joins TRBV28 to TRBJ2-7; 7 nucleotides align to TRBD2. CDR1 and CDR2 (germline): MDHEN, SYDVKM. V shed 4 bases, J shed 7 bases, and the junction held 1 base outside the gene matches. The CDR3 extends over 11 amino acids. CDR3 sequence reads: CASSWGLEQYF. CDR3 nucleotide sequence: TGTGCCAGCAGTTGGGGACTAGAGCAGTACTTC.

The rearrangement uses TRBV2 and TRBJ1-5; D gene ambiguous. Trimming shortened V by 4 bases and J by 7 bases, and 14 bases separated the two germline ends. Per the germline V gene, CDR1 is SNHLY and CDR2 is FYNNEI. There are 14 residues in the CDR3. Here the CDR3 DNA reads TGTGCCAGCAGTGGCACCCCGGTTCTACAGCCCCAGCATTTT. Encoded protein: CASSGTPVLQPQHF.

This chain joins TRBV19 and TRBJ2-5, with 16 bases identical to TRBD2. The CDR3 contains 17 residues. The V gene end was trimmed by 3 bases and the J gene end by 5 bases; junction bases not matched to a gene: 6. Germline-derived CDR1 and CDR2 are LNHDA and SQIVND (reference sequence). CDR3 loop: CASSIPGTSGGAETQYF. The DNA of the CDR3 is TGTGCCAGTAGTATCCCCGGGACTAGCGGGGGGGCGGAGACCCAGTACTTC.

V gene TRBV6-5 combines with J gene TRBJ2-5; perhaps D is TRBD1 or TRBD2 (7 bases each). With 6 bases removed from V and 1 base from J, the gap between germline ends came to 12 bases. Looked up from germline, CDR1 is MNHEY and CDR2 is SVGAGI. The CDR3 totals 14 residues. The chain's CDR3 is CASRSGTAQETQYF. The CDR3 coding sequence is TGTGCCAGCAGAAGCGGGACAGCCCAAGAGACCCAGTACTTC.

V and J are TRBV27 and TRBJ1-5; weak D call: TRBD1 (5 bases). Germline V CDR1 and CDR2: MNHEY, SMNVEV (reference sequence). The CDR3 sequence is 14 residues long. Between the trimmed V and J ends, which lost 8 bases and 2 bases, there was a span of 13 bases. For the CDR3, the DNA is TGTGCCAGCGCGCCTGGAGGGGGCAATCAGCCCCAGCATTTT. Its protein is CASAPGGGNQPQHF.

The chain employs TRBV28 and TRBJ2-1, with TRBD2 matching 9 bases. Germline CDR1 reads MDHEN; CDR2 reads SYDVKM. The V segment lost 3 bases and the J segment 9 bases; nucleotides outside the gene matches: 12. CDR3 length: 16 amino acids. CDR3 sequence (DNA): TGTGCCAGCAGTTTCTTGAGCGGGAGGCTCACAGGTGAGCAGTTCTTC. Translating gives CASSFLSGRLTGEQFF.